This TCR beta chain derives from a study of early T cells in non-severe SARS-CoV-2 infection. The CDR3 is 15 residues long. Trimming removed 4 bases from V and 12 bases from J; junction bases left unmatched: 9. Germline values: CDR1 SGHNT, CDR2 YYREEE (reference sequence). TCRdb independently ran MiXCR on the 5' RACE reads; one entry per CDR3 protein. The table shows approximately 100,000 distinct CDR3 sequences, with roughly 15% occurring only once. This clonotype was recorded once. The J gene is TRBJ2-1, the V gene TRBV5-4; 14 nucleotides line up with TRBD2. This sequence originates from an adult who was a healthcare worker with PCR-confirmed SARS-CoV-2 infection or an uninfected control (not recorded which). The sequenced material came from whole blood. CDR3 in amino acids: CASSLGLAGASGQFF. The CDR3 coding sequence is TGTGCCAGCAGCCTGGGACTAGCGGGGGCGTCAGGGCAGTTCTTC.